This T cell receptor (beta chain) was identified in a study of OX40 agonist ivuxolimab in advanced cancers. Overall study context: Prior anti-PD-1, anti-PD-L1 or anti-CTLA-4 therapy was allowed; around 40% had some. Study-wide results and caveats: A proportion of nonresponders additionally exhibited low normalized T-cell clonal expansion.

V dropped 0 bases and J dropped 1; count of bases not matched to a gene: 16. The CDR3 runs to 22 residues. Looked up from germline, CDR1 is SGHVS and CDR2 is FQNEAQ. In its sample, this clone was seen a few times. The antigen is not known. TCRdb's table, derived via immunoSEQ multiplex PCR, lists solely in-frame clones and lacks some. The sample has about 73,000 clones; approximately 90% are singletons. J is TRBJ2-1 and V is TRBV7-8; TRBD2 agrees at 12 bases. The specimen was CD4+ or CD8+ T cells sorted from blood, collected in a trial of the OX40 agonist ivuxolimab. The origin of this receptor is an adult with an advanced solid tumor such as melanoma, head and neck, liver or kidney cancer. CDR3 in amino acids: CASSLAQGMGLAGGPSYNEQFF. The CDR3 DNA reads TGTGCCAGCAGCTTAGCGCAGGGAATGGGGCTAGCGGGAGGGCCGTCCTACAATGAGCAGTTCTTC.